This T cell receptor (beta chain) emerged from a study of cytomegalovirus exposure and HLA in healthy donors. Study-level results: Cytomegalovirus association was assigned to 150 to 200 TCR beta chains. Productive rates of about 87% or about 30% were seen for most TCR beta V segments in an earlier analysis.

As to this clone: Its antigen remains unidentified.

Amplification used 60 Vbeta primers and 13 Jbeta primers. The repertoire was sequenced with immunoSEQ multiplex PCR; TCRdb's copy has only in-frame clones and lacks some. The profile shows approximately 200,000 clones, around 74% of them singletons. Nominally healthy donors were sampled, though unrecorded immune exposures were likely. The sequence was collected from a girl under 18 in good health and CMV-seropositive. The sequenced material came from PBMCs.

CDR3 in DNA: TGTGCCAGCAGCCTATCTGGCGGGGCCCTTGGGGCCAACGTCCTGACTTTC. This codes for CASSLSGGALGANVLTF. The rearrangement uses TRBV5-4 and TRBJ2-6; the D gene is possibly TRBD2 (6 bases). The V and J ends lost 4 bases and 3 bases respectively, with 17 bases between them. This CDR3 has 17 amino acids. CDR1 and CDR2 from the germline V gene are SGHNT and YYREEE (reference sequence).